The source of this TCR beta chain is a study of blood T cell repertoires in COVID-19. Across the whole study: Material from acute and convalescent COVID-19 was sourced from the United States, Italy and Spain. In each case, the material was cDNA or gDNA derived from T cells, B-cell-depleted T cells, or PBMCs.

Methods used by the authors: How many nucleated cells were present was estimated from reference gene primer amplification. The protocol was immunoSEQ multiplex PCR, while the TCRdb copy is restricted to in-frame clones and leaves out a portion. V and J calls plus clone size are reproduced from that table; the DNA served to infer D and trimming. The sample records over 75,000 clones, 70% to 90% being singletons. The CDR3 sequence is 12 residues long. Germline V lookup: CDR1 SQVTM, CDR2 ANQGSEA. The ends were cut back, 8 bases at V and 2 bases at J, with 10 bases in the middle. The receptor comes from a woman aged 80 or over with acute or convalescent COVID-19. The chain employs TRBV29-1 and TRBJ2-1, with no clear D. Source material: peripheral blood. The CDR3 reads CSLTVTYNEQFF. The CDR3 DNA follows: TGCAGCCTTACGGTGACCTACAATGAGCAGTTCTTC.